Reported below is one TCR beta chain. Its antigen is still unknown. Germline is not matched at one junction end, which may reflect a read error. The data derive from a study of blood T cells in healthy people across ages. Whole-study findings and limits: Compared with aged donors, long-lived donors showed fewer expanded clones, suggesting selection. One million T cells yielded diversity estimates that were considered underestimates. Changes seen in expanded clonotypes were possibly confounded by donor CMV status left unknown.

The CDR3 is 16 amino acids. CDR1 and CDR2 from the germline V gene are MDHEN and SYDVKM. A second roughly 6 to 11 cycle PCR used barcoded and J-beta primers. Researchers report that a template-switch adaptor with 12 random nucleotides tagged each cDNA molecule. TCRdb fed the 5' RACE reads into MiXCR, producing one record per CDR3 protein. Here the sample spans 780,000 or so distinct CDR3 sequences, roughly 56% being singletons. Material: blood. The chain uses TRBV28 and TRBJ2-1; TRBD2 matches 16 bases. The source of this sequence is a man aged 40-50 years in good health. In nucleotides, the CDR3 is TGTGCCAGCAGTCCCGGGACTAGCGGGAGGGCCAATGAGCAGCTCTTC. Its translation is CASSPGTSGRANEQLF.